The present TCR beta chain was sequenced within a study of T cell responses to AZD1222 COVID-19 vaccine. On the study more broadly: Second doses were pooled across both intervals (about 4 or about 12 weeks).

Method: immunoSEQ multiplex PCR; TCRdb's copy keeps in-frame clones and lacks some. The repertoire consists of 55,000 to 80,000 clones, with roughly 84% occurring once and the leading ten covering approximately 21%. From germline, CDR1 is GTSNPN and CDR2 SVGIG (reference sequence). V shed 3 bases, J shed 4 bases, and the junction held 7 bases outside the gene matches. The CDR3 is 15 amino acids. The source is an adult in good health. The chain has TRBV30 and TRBJ2-5; TRBD2 matches 11 bases. The sample was peripheral blood, taken on day 0 of AZD1222 vaccination. DNA for the CDR3: TGTGCCTGGAGCCCGGGACTAGCGGCCTTAGAGACCCAGTACTTC. Its translation: CAWSPGLAALETQYF.